This entry features one T cell receptor beta chain sequence. Its antigen remains unknown. The data were obtained in a study of cytomegalovirus exposure and HLA in healthy donors. Study-level points and caveats: Presence/absence analyses rested on an assumption that sequencing depth was roughly uniform across donors. HLA alleles were associated with 16,000 or so TCR beta sequences in a later analysis at 0.05 false discovery rate. Relative to the approximately 630-donor mean, N-insertions were reportedly fewer in an Asian-associated ancestry cluster in a later analysis. Cytomegalovirus-associated TCR beta chains were listed, numbering 164.

Researchers ran the PCR with 60 Vbeta and 13 Jbeta primers. Clones were sequenced by immunoSEQ multiplex PCR, and TCRdb holds only the in-frame ones, with some missing. In all, the sample yields over 100,000 clones. This receptor was obtained from a man younger than 35 in good health and CMV-seronegative. The sequenced sample was PBMCs.

This chain's CDR3 is CASSQGVGAGSTDTQYF. DNA of the CDR3: TGCGCCAGCAGCCAAGGGGTTGGGGCCGGGTCCACAGATACGCAGTATTTT. This sequence joins TRBV4-3 and TRBJ2-3; possibly TRBD1 for D (5 bases). Trimming cost V 1 base and J 2 bases, with 16 bases left between them. This CDR3 contains 17 residues. In germline, CDR1 is LGHNA, CDR2 YSLEER.